One sample yielded the 16 T cell receptor beta chains listed below, sequenced in a study of blood T cell repertoires in COVID-19. This table comes from immunoSEQ multiplex PCR, and its TCRdb copy is limited to in-frame clones, with some not included. The data show around 470,000 clones, roughly 87% seen once. The sequenced material came from peripheral blood. Every receptor here comes from a man younger than 35 with COVID-19, enrolled during active disease.

The gene calls are TRBV9 and TRBJ1-3; D is undetermined. The CDR3 contains 13 residues. Germline values: CDR1 SGDLS, CDR2 YYNGEE. V was cut by 4 bases and J by 8 bases, with 13 bases left in between. The CDR3 is CASSPQPRDTIYF. In nucleotides, the CDR3 is TGTGCCAGCAGCCCCCAGCCGAGGGACACCATATATTTT.

The V gene is TRBV7-6, the J gene TRBJ2-2, with D perhaps TRBD1 (5 bases). The CDR3 totals 15 residues. Germline V gene data show CDR1 as SGHVS and CDR2 as FNYEAQ. The V gene lost 2 bases and the J gene lost 4 bases, with 11 bases spanning the gap. CDR3 coding DNA: TGTGCCAGCAGCTTAACGTGGGGCGGCACCGGGGAGCTGTTTTTT. Translated, it gives CASSLTWGGTGELFF.

The V call is TRBV11-2, the J call TRBJ2-2; 10 bases align to TRBD1. The germline V gene encodes CDR1 SGHAT and CDR2 FQNNGV. The CDR3 is made up of 14 amino acids. The ends lost 4 bases at V and 4 bases at J; junction bases unmatched: 0. This CDR3 reads CASSWDRGTGELFF. The DNA for the CDR3 is TGTGCCAGCAGCTGGGACAGGGGCACCGGGGAGCTGTTTTTT. Variable domain in full (rest from reference TRBV11-2 and TRBJ2-2): EAGVAQSPRYKIIEKRQSVAFWCNPISGHATLYWYQQILGQGPKLLIQFQNNGVVDDSQLPKDRFSAERLKGVDSTLKIQPAKLEDSAVYLCASSWDRGTGELFFGEGSRLTVL.

The V and J genes are TRBV29-1 and TRBJ1-2, with D possibly TRBD1 on 5 matching bases. Germline V CDR1 and CDR2: SQVTM, ANQGSEA. V lost 5 bases and J lost 2, with 15 bases in between. CDR3 length: 14 residues. CDR3 region: CSVTGGVENYGYTF. In DNA, the CDR3 is TGCAGCGTTACCGGGGGGGTAGAAAACTATGGCTACACCTTC.

This chain uses TRBV3-1 (or the pseudogene TRBV3-2) with TRBJ1-2; TRBD1 matches 7 bases. The V and J ends lost 1 base and 6 bases, in that order; junction bases with no gene match: 8. The length of the CDR3 is 15 residues. CDR1 LGHDT and CDR2 YNNKEL come from the germline V gene (reference sequence). The DNA of the CDR3 is TGTGCCAGCAGCCAAGGGGGGACAGCTCGTCATGGCTACACCTTC. It specifies CASSQGGTARHGYTF.

This clone has more than one count but fewer than ten. The genes are TRBV7-6 and TRBJ2-7; D is possibly TRBD1 (6 bases). CDR3 size: 15 residues. Germline lookup yields CDR1 SGHVS and CDR2 FNYEAQ. Trimming removed 5 bases from V and 6 bases from J, with 20 bases in between. The CDR3 bases are TGTGCCAGCAGCCTCACAGGGAAGTTGGTGGGCGAGCAGTACTTC. The encoded protein is CASSLTGKLVGEQYF.

The chain links TRBV5-1 to TRBJ2-7, with TRBD1 matching 10 bases. The CDR3 consists of 14 residues. Per the germline V gene, CDR1 is SGHRS and CDR2 is YFSETQ. J lost 7 bases, V lost 3 bases, and 7 bases had no gene match. The CDR3 loop reads CASSSTGGLREQYF. The CDR3, as DNA: TGCGCCAGCAGCTCGACAGGGGGCTTGAGGGAGCAGTACTTC.

The table lists this clone with a count of one. This chain connects TRBV10-3 to TRBJ2-5; tentative D call: TRBD2 (7 bases). Germline V gene lookup returns CDR1 ENHRY and CDR2 SYGVKD. The CDR3 extends over 14 amino acids. Trimming took 0 bases from V and 5 from J, leaving 10 bases between them. CDR3 residues: CAISESGRGETQYF. CDR3 nucleotides: TGTGCCATCAGTGAGTCAGGGAGGGGGGAGACCCAGTACTTC.

This chain joins TRBV5-1 and TRBJ2-7; TRBD2 is a possible D gene (5 bases). The V gene lost 0 bases and the J gene lost 3 bases, with 16 bases spanning the gap. This CDR3 spans 16 amino acids. The germline gives CDR1 SGHRS, CDR2 YFSETQ. The CDR3 bases are TGCGCCAGCAGCTTGGTTGACGGAGCGGCCTTCTACGAGCAGTACTTC. Translating gives CASSLVDGAAFYEQYF.

This chain links TRBV6-6 with TRBJ1-3; 9 bases line up with TRBD1. Trimming removed 2 bases from V and 9 bases from J; junction bases left unmatched: 8. The CDR3 length is 15 residues. CDR1 MNHNY and CDR2 SVGAGI come from the germline V gene (reference sequence). CDR3 bases: TGTGCCAGCAGTTACGAGGGACAGGGTCAGACCACCATATATTTT. It yields the protein CASSYEGQGQTTIYF.

This clone appeared once. The chain carries TRBV27 and TRBJ1-1; D is unresolved. V gave up 3 bases and J gave up 0 bases, with 5 bases separating them. The CDR3 runs to 13 residues. Per the germline V gene, CDR1 is MNHEY and CDR2 is SMNVEV (reference sequence). The CDR3 reads CASSLEVNTEAFF. The CDR3 DNA follows: TGTGCCAGCAGTTTGGAGGTGAACACTGAAGCTTTCTTT.

This sequence joins TRBV5-1 and TRBJ2-7, with 10 bases matching TRBD1. Per germline, CDR1 SGHRS and CDR2 YFSETQ. This CDR3 region has 15 residues. After removal of 6 bases from V and 13 bases from J, the junction contained 19 bases not matched to a gene. CDR3 nucleotides: TGCGCCAGCACCAATCTCGGGACAGGGGCCCTCCCACTCTACTTC. Translation gives CASTNLGTGALPLYF.

The V gene is TRBV6-5, the J gene TRBJ1-1; 7 nucleotides line up with TRBD1. Germline CDR1 MNHEY, CDR2 SVGAGI. The CDR3 is made up of 15 amino acids. The V segment lost 8 bases and the J segment 5 bases; nucleotides outside the gene matches: 14. The CDR3 region is CASGTENTLGTEAFF. Written as DNA, the CDR3 is TGTGCCAGCGGGACAGAAAACACTCTAGGGACTGAAGCTTTCTTT.

A word on this clone: The same CDR3 is also encoded by other DNA sequences in this sample. V usage is TRBV4-1 and J usage is TRBJ2-1; no clear D gene. The CDR3 has 12 residues. The germline gives CDR1 MGHRA, CDR2 YSYEKL. The V end lost 1 base, the J end lost 6 bases, and 4 bases lay between the germline ends. The CDR3 nucleotides are TGCGCCAGCAGCCAAGCGGGCAATGAGCAGTTCTTC. Protein product: CASSQAGNEQFF.

The chain employs TRBV24-1 and TRBJ2-6, with D uncertain. The germline V gene has CDR1 KGHDR and CDR2 SFDVKD. This CDR3 comprises 13 residues. V was pared by 9 bases and J by 4 bases, with 9 bases between. The CDR3 here is CATLSPGANVLTF. In nucleotides, the CDR3 is TGTGCCACCCTCTCTCCCGGGGCCAACGTCCTGACTTTC.

Written as DNA, the CDR3 is TGCAGTGCTAGTCCTAGCGGGAGCTCCTACGAGCAGTACTTC. This codes for CSASPSGSSYEQYF. This chain uses TRBV20-1 with TRBJ2-7; 10 bases line up with TRBD2. V gave up 3 bases and J gave up 0 bases; unmatched junction bases: 2. This CDR3 is 14 amino acids long. Germline V gene sequence: CDR1 DFQATT, CDR2 SNEGSKA (reference sequence).